These T cell receptor beta chains were read from a single sample in a study of beta chain features in type 1 diabetes. Profiling relied on immunoSEQ multiplex PCR, and the TCRdb table lists in-frame clones only, not all of them. The table records around 600,000 clones, over 10% of them present only once. The sample comprised naive CD4+ T cells from blood. The receptors come from a man between 25 and 39 years old with type 1 diabetes. Both conserved end residues are trimmed from each CDR3. The order of the fields is V gene, clone size, J gene, CDR3 protein. Size is stated for part of the rows, as once, few or many counts, or as a class when the clone is expanded.

TRBV30	.	TRBJ2-1	AWTSGTSSYNEQF
TRBV6-5	.	TRBJ2-7	ASSYPTGTGNYEQY
TRBV29-1	few	TRBJ2-3	SGSPGLNTDTQY
TRBV11-2	few	TRBJ2-3	ASSPRATGTGTDTQY
TRBV27	.	TRBJ1-4	ASSWGQGGEKLF
TRBV6-5	.	TRBJ1-3	ASSYSPGLGNTIY
TRBV28	few	TRBJ2-1	ASSLGIPSYNEQF
TRBV11-3	.	TRBJ1-1	ASSLWGETNTEAF
TRBV4-3	.	TRBJ2-3	ASSQGGQLTDTQY
TRBV11-2	.	TRBJ1-6	ASSALPGLRNSPLH
TRBV4-3	few	TRBJ2-1	ASSQDRASAYNEQF
TRBV7-2	few	TRBJ1-2	ASSPDRSYGYT
TRBV6-5	.	TRBJ2-5	ASSYLETQY
TRBV7-2	.	TRBJ2-1	ASSLRGVVYNEQF
TRBV5-1	few	TRBJ1-2	ASTQAETGLYGYT
TRBV27	few	TRBJ2-1	ASSGTGTNEQF
TRBV5-1	few	TRBJ1-1	ASSLQGTNTEAF
TRBV29-1	few	TRBJ2-3	SVPSVETSGGDGDTQY
TRBV9	few	TRBJ2-1	ASSPRQGEYNEQF
TRBV9	.	TRBJ1-2	ASSKDRDGYT
TRBV19	.	TRBJ1-3	ASSIRFDRGSGNTIY
TRBV7-2	.	TRBJ2-2	ASSAYSGGVTGELF
TRBV7-2	.	TRBJ1-5	ASSLGSGGGNQPQH
TRBV7-2	.	TRBJ2-3	ASSLIGRTDTQY
TRBV28	few	TRBJ2-3	ASSLEVTVTQY
TRBV7-9	few	TRBJ1-3	ASSSGQRRNTIY
TRBV6-5	.	TRBJ1-2	ASSYPDGFGYT
TRBV29-1	few	TRBJ2-7	SVESQRGYEQY
TRBV6-1	once	TRBJ2-2	ASTLTRPGELF
TRBV5-1	few	TRBJ2-7	ASSPGTSGGLSYEQY
TRBV4-3	.	TRBJ2-3	ASSQDLAGVGDTQY
TRBV21-1	.	TRBJ2-7	ASSKEQGELETSYEQY
TRBV5-1	few	TRBJ1-4	ASSLGAGASANEKLF
TRBV7-9	few	TRBJ2-5	ASTPGAGLKETQY
TRBV18	few	TRBJ1-6	ASSPIREAASPLH
TRBV5-1	few	TRBJ2-5	ASSWTVQETQY
TRBV14	few	TRBJ2-7	ASSQGRGGHPYEQY
TRBV2	.	TRBJ2-5	ASSEGRGIWEQY
TRBV19	.	TRBJ1-5	ATTGGRVADQPQH
TRBV7-9	few	TRBJ1-1	ASSRAPGETTEAF
TRBV14	few	TRBJ1-2	ASSLKSGTGPSDGYT
TRBV14	few	TRBJ1-5	ASRPRDRVRKTQH
TRBV29-1	.	TRBJ1-1	SVAERRVTEAF
TRBV20-1	few	TRBJ2-4	SASRGIQY
TRBV2	few	TRBJ2-1	ASRRDNSYNEQF
TRBV30	few	TRBJ1-5	AWSVGLVGNQPQH
TRBV29-1	few	TRBJ2-2	SVGGANTGELF
TRBV10-3	few	TRBJ2-3	AISQKRGLDKDTQY
TRBV19	.	TRBJ1-3	ATRGDRNTIY